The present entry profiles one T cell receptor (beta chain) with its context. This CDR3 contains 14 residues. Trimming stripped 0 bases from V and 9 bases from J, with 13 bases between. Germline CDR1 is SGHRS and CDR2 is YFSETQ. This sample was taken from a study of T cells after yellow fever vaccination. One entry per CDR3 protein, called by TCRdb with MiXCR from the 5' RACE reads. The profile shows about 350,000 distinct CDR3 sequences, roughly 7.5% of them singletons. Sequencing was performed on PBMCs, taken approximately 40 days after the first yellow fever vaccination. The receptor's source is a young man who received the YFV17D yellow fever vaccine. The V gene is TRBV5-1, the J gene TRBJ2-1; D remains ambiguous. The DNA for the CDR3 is TGCGCCAGCAGCTTGGGGTGGGCCTATGGTGAGCAGTTCTTC. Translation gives CASSLGWAYGEQFF.